Following are 10 T cell receptor beta chains from one sample sequenced in a study of vaccination effects on CD4 cells after COVID-19 (dated by TCRdb to 2022 to 2024). Receptor amplification or capture employed the immunoSEQ multiplex PCR assay. Entries here come from immuneACCESS through TCRdb and include only in-frame sequences with V and J called. Some clones fail to appear in such tables; in the studies checked, an unresolved V gene covers under half of the shortfall, and the cause of the remainder is unknown. The sample includes 30,000 to 35,000 clones, with roughly four fifths observed a single time. The top ten constitute about 6.1% of the sample. After around eleven days of culture, CD4+ T cells were isolated with the EasySep CD4+ T cell isolation kit. Convalescent patients had PCR-confirmed SARS-CoV-2 infection between March and December 2020, before Alpha, Beta and Delta variants emerged in the United States. Each participant got two doses of an mRNA SARS-CoV-2 vaccine, either BNT162b2 or mRNA-1273.

These receptors lack a known antigen. The sample was CD4+ T cells from PBMCs cultured without peptide, taken after COVID-19 vaccination. The source is a human donor who had a prior SARS-CoV-2 infection.

This clone is labeled medium-sized. The same CDR3 arises from other DNA sequences in this sample as well. The chain links TRBV4-2 to TRBJ2-5; 7 bases fit TRBD1. Losses at the gene ends were 3 bases for V and 3 bases for J; bases not matched to a gene: 4. Germline V gene lookup returns CDR1 LGHNA and CDR2 YNFKEQ. CDR3 length: 14 residues. The CDR3 DNA is TGTGCCAGCAGCCAGGGGACAGCGAAAGAGACCCAGTACTTC. The encoded protein is CASSQGTAKETQYF.

The chain couples TRBV6-5 to TRBJ1-1; no firm D call. Germline CDR1 MNHEY, CDR2 SVGAGI. The germline V and J ends were trimmed by 5 bases and 11 bases, with 15 bases remaining between them. This CDR3 has 12 residues. The CDR3 sequence: CASSLTNPRAFF. The CDR3 DNA reads as TGTGCCAGCAGTCTCACGAACCCGAGGGCTTTCTTT.

V usage is TRBV15 and J usage is TRBJ2-1, with 7 bases identical to TRBD1. V gave up 0 bases and J gave up 4 bases; unmatched junction bases: 6. Germline CDR1 reads LNHNV; CDR2 reads YYDKDF (reference sequence). This CDR3 is 16 amino acids long. CDR3 in DNA: TGTGCCACCAGCAGAGAACGGACAGGCGAGTACAATGAGCAGTTCTTC. It translates to CATSRERTGEYNEQFF. The full variable domain, in which reference TRBV15 and TRBJ2-1 provide the parts outside the CDR3, is DAMVIQNPRYQVTQFGKPVTLSCSQTLNHNVMYWYQQKSSQAPKLLFHYYDKDFNNEADTPDNFQSRRPNTSFCFLDIRSPGLGDTAMYLCATSRERTGEYNEQFFGPGTRLTVL.

The rearrangement links TRBV4-2 to TRBJ2-7, with 7 bases identical to TRBD2. CDR1 is LGHNA and CDR2 is YNFKEQ in the germline V gene. V was pared by 4 bases and J by 6 bases, with 0 bases of the junction left unmatched. The CDR3 loop spans 11 amino acids. CDR3 loop: CASSRGGEQYF. CDR3 nucleotides: TGTGCCAGCAGCCGGGGGGGCGAGCAGTACTTC.

The chain links TRBV2 to TRBJ1-5; D gene unclear. The germline CDR1 and CDR2 sequences are SNHLY and FYNNEI. V was trimmed by 1 base and J by 7 bases, leaving 11 bases between them. The CDR3 is made up of 14 amino acids. The DNA of the CDR3 is TGTGCCAGCAGTGAAGAGGCGGGGATCCAGCCCCAGCATTTT. Translation gives CASSEEAGIQPQHF. Supplemented by reference TRBV2 and TRBJ1-5, the full variable domain reads EPEVTQTPSHQVTQMGQEVILRCVPISNHLYFYWYRQILGQKVEFLVSFYNNEISEKSEIFDDQFSVERPDGSNFTLKIRSTKLEDSAMYFCASSEEAGIQPQHFGDGTRLSIL.

The chain has TRBV30 and TRBJ1-6; D gene uncertain. Per germline, CDR1 GTSNPN and CDR2 SVGIG (reference sequence). The ends were cut back, 0 bases at V and 8 bases at J, with 20 bases in the middle. The CDR3 consists of 17 residues. The CDR3, as DNA: TGTGCCTGGAGTGTATTTGTTCGGCGGGGATTGGATTCACCCCTCCACTTT. Translation: CAWSVFVRRGLDSPLHF. The full variable domain, its missing parts supplied by reference TRBV30 and TRBJ1-6, is SQTIHQWPATLVQPVGSPLSLECTVEGTSNPNLYWYRQAAGRGLQLLFYSVGIGQISSEVPQNLSASRPQDRQFILSSKKLLLSDSGFYLCAWSVFVRRGLDSPLHFGNGTRLTVT.

The chain has TRBV6-6 and TRBJ1-5; a possible D gene is TRBD1 (5 bases). This CDR3 spans 16 amino acids. Trimming left V 5 bases short and J 6 bases short, with 20 bases between. Germline assignment: CDR1 MNHNY and CDR2 SVGAGI (reference sequence). The CDR3 region is CASSLVAGSRGQPQHF. DNA of the CDR3: TGTGCCAGCAGTCTCGTTGCAGGGAGTAGGGGTCAGCCCCAGCATTTT.

The gene calls are TRBV5-1 and TRBJ2-3; perhaps TRBD2 as D (6 bases). V was clipped by 4 bases and J by 0 bases, with 21 bases between them. Germline-derived CDR1 and CDR2 are SGHRS and YFSETQ. The CDR3 runs to 18 residues. CDR3 DNA: TGCGCCAGCAGCATAACGGTGCGGGGTGAAGCTAGCACAGATACGCAGTATTTT. Protein product: CASSITVRGEASTDTQYF.

The sample holds one count of this clone. This sequence joins TRBV27 and TRBJ1-6, with a tentative D call TRBD1 (5 bases). This CDR3 comprises 19 residues. V lost 0 bases, J lost 0 bases, and 15 bases lay in between. CDR1 is MNHEY, CDR2 SMNVEV, per germline (reference sequence). CDR3 protein: CASSLSAPTESSYNSPLHF. CDR3 DNA: TGTGCCAGCAGTTTATCCGCCCCGACAGAGAGCTCCTATAATTCACCCCTCCACTTT.

The V call is TRBV5-1, the J call TRBJ2-5; D unclear. V lost 4 bases, J lost 4 bases, and 8 bases lay in between. Per germline, CDR1 SGHRS and CDR2 YFSETQ. The CDR3 runs 12 residues. The CDR3 DNA reads as TGCGCCAGCAGCCTATCCCGAGAGACCCAGTACTTC. As protein: CASSLSRETQYF.